This TCR beta chain was captured by sequencing in a study of cytomegalovirus exposure and HLA in healthy donors. Findings and caveats of the study: Investigators reported around 150 TCR beta chains as tied to cytomegalovirus. Rarity held for most TCR sequences, but there were some public TCRs that occurred in many donors.

Sequencing was performed with immunoSEQ multiplex PCR; in TCRdb, only in-frame clones are kept and a portion is missing. The table has a few hundred thousand clones, 80% to 90% seen once; the top ten hold roughly 1%. The CDR3 is made up of 16 amino acids. The V end lost 9 bases, the J end lost 1 base, and 20 bases lay between the germline ends. Per the germline V gene, CDR1 is MNHNY and CDR2 is SVGAGI (reference sequence). In regard to this clone: Its antigen is still unknown.

The V and J genes are TRBV6-6 and TRBJ2-3; D perhaps matches TRBD1 (6 bases). The sequence was obtained from a woman in her late teens or twenties in good health and CMV-seronegative. Material: PBMCs. CDR3 amino acids: CASSHSGVGGTDTQYF. The CDR3 region has the DNA TGTGCCAGTAGCCACTCAGGGGTCGGTGGCACAGATACGCAGTATTTT.